This TCR beta chain emerged from a study of shared clonotypes between healthy human individuals. Looking at the study overall: Donors, aged 18 to 49, were a couple of women and a few men.

Data came from immunoSEQ multiplex PCR; TCRdb stores just in-frame clones and leaves some out. This table has about 2.1 million clones, about 94% appearing once. Turning to this clone: Its antigen remains unknown.

Germline V gene lookup returns CDR1 MGHRA and CDR2 YSYEKL. Trimming left V 3 bases short and J 7 bases short, with 14 bases between. This CDR3 region has 14 residues. Findings of the study overall: There were few donors, and this limited the genetic and exposure-history diversity represented. Four donors showed sharing of approximately 5% of naive CD4 clonotypes.

CD8 cells regarded as naive lacked CD45RO, were positively chosen for CCR7, and omitted terminally differentiated effector memory CD45RA+ cells. The study drew its donors from healthy HIV-negative adults without recent acute infections or vaccinations. This receptor was taken from a man aged 18 to 29 in good health. Some clones in this sample may be carry-over from other donors' samples. The V call is TRBV4-1, the J call TRBJ2-3, with D unclear. Material for sequencing was naive CD8+ T cells from PBMCs. For the CDR3, the DNA is TGCGCCAGCAGCCAGATAACAATCCCTCATACGCAGTATTTT. Translated, it gives CASSQITIPHTQYF.